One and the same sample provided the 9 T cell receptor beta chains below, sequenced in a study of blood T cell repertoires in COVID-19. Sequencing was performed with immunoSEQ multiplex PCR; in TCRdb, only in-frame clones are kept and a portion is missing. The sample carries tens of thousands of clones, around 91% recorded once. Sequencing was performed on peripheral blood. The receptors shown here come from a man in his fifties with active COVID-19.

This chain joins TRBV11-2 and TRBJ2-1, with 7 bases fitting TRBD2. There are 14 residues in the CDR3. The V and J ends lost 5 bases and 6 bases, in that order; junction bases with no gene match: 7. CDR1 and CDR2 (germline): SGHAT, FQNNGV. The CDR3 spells CASSPLPGGNEQFF. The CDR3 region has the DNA TGTGCCAGCAGCCCACTTCCGGGGGGCAATGAGCAGTTCTTC.

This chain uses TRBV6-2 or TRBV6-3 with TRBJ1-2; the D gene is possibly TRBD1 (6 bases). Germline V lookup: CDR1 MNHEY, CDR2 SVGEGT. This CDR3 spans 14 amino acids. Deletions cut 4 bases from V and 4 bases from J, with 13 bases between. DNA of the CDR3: TGTGCCAGCAGTTTCCGACAGGACTTCTATGGCTACACCTTC. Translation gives CASSFRQDFYGYTF.

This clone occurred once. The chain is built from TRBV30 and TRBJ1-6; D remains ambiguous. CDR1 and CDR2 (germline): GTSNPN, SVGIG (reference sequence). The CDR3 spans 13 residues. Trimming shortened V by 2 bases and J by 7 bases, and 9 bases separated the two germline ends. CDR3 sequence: CAWSLSLNSPLHF. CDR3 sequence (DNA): TGTGCCTGGAGTTTAAGTCTAAATTCACCCCTCCACTTT.

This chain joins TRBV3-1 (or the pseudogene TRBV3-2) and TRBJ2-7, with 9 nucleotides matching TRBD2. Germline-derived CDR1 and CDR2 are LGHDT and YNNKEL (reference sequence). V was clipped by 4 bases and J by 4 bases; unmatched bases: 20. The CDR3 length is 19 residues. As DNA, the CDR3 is TGTGCCAGCAGCCTCGAGACTAGCTTTAGCGGGGGACATATGTACGAGCAGTACTTC. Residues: CASSLETSFSGGHMYEQYF.

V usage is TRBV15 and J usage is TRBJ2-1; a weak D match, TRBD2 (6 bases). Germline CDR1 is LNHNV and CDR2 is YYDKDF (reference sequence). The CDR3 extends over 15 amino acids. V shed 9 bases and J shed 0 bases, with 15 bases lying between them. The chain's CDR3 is CATRPAGSSYNEQFF. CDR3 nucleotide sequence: TGTGCCACTCGGCCTGCGGGAAGCTCCTACAATGAGCAGTTCTTC.

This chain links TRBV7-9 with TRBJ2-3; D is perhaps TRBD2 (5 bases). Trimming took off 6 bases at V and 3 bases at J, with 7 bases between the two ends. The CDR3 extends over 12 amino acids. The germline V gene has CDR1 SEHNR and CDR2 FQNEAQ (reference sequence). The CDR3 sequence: CASSRGTDTQYF. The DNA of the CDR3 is TGTGCCAGCAGTCGGGGTACAGATACGCAGTATTTT.

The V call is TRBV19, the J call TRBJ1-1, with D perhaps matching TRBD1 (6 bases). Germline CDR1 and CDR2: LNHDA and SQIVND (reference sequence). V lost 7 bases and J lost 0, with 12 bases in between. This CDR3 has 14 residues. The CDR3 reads CASKGAGVNTEAFF. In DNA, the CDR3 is TGTGCCAGTAAAGGTGCAGGGGTGAACACTGAAGCTTTCTTT.

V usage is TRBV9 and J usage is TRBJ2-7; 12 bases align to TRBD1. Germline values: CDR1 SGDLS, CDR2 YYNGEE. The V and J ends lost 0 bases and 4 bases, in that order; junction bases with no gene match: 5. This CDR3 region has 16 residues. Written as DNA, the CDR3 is TGTGCCAGCAGCGTAGATGGGACAGGGGGCCGATACGAGCAGTACTTC. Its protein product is CASSVDGTGGRYEQYF.

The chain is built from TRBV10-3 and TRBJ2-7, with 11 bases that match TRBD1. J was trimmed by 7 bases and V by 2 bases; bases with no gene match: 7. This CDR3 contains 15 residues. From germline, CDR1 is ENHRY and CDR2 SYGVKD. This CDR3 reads CAISEPGQGAGEQYF. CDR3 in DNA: TGTGCCATCAGTGAGCCCGGACAGGGGGCGGGGGAGCAGTACTTC.